The 20 T cell receptor beta chains listed next were all sequenced from one sample in a study of cytomegalovirus exposure and HLA in healthy donors. Repertoires were generated with immunoSEQ multiplex PCR, while TCRdb's copy carries only in-frame clones and drops some. The table has roughly 260,000 clones, about 90% seen once. What was sequenced was PBMCs. The receptors were gathered from a woman younger than 30 in good health and CMV-seronegative.

CDR3 in DNA: TGCGCCAGCAGCCAAGAAAGGGGATCCACTGAAGCTTTCTTT. This gives the protein CASSQERGSTEAFF. This chain links TRBV4-3 with TRBJ1-1; the D gene is possibly TRBD1 (5 bases). The CDR3 runs 14 residues. V was clipped by 0 bases and J by 4 bases, with 9 bases between them. Germline CDR1 and CDR2: LGHNA and YSLEER.

V and J are TRBV5-1 and TRBJ1-2; 9 bases agree with TRBD1. Germline CDR1 and CDR2: SGHRS and YFSETQ. The CDR3 has 16 residues. V lost 4 bases, J lost 1 base, and 8 bases stayed unmatched. The CDR3 region has the DNA TGCGCCAGCAGCACCGGGACAGGGCTCTTTAACTATGGCTACACCTTC. Translating it yields CASSTGTGLFNYGYTF.

The rearrangement uses TRBV5-1 and TRBJ2-1; D possibly corresponds to TRBD2 (5 bases). V gave up 5 bases and J gave up 4 bases, with 7 bases separating them. The CDR3 sequence is 12 residues long. Germline V CDR1 and CDR2: SGHRS, YFSETQ. DNA of the CDR3: TGCGCCAGCAGTTGGGAGTACAATGAGCAGTTCTTC. Amino acid sequence: CASSWEYNEQFF.

The chain couples TRBV19 to TRBJ1-6; a weak D match, TRBD1 (6 bases). This CDR3 has 13 amino acids. CDR1 is LNHDA, CDR2 SQIVND, per germline (reference sequence). Trimming pared 7 bases from V and 8 bases from J, leaving 12 bases between. This chain's CDR3 is CASKGVQDSPLHF. The CDR3 DNA sequence: TGTGCCAGTAAGGGGGTTCAGGATTCACCCCTCCACTTT.

V is TRBV7-2 and J is TRBJ2-7; a weak D match, TRBD2 (6 bases). The CDR3 runs 14 residues. Trimming stripped 1 base from V and 3 bases from J, with 10 bases between. CDR1 SGHTA and CDR2 FQGNSA come from the germline V gene. The CDR3: CASSLGAGSYEQYF. CDR3 DNA sequence: TGTGCCAGCAGCTTAGGGGCGGGGAGCTACGAGCAGTACTTC. The full variable domain, in which reference TRBV7-2 and TRBJ2-7 provide the parts outside the CDR3, is GAGVSQSPSNKVTEKGKDVELRCDPISGHTALYWYRQSLGQGLEFLIYFQGNSAPDKSGLPSDRFSAERTGGSVSTLTIQRTQQEDSAVYLCASSLGAGSYEQYFGPGTRLTVT.

The chain carries TRBV28 and TRBJ1-2; D is undetermined. Between the trimmed V and J ends, which lost 5 bases and 4 bases, there was a span of 14 bases. From germline, CDR1 is MDHEN and CDR2 SYDVKM. This CDR3 has 14 residues. CDR3 sequence reads: CASSLSTSSYGYTF. For the CDR3, the DNA is TGTGCCAGCAGTCTTTCGACTAGTAGCTATGGCTACACCTTC.

The DNA of the CDR3 is TGCGCCAGCAGCCTGAAGGGGGAACCTATCTATGGCTACACCTTC. Encoded protein: CASSLKGEPIYGYTF. The V call is TRBV4-3, the J call TRBJ1-2, with D tentatively TRBD1 (6 bases). The ends were cut back, 4 bases at V and 4 bases at J, with 16 bases in the middle. The CDR3 has 15 residues. Germline V gene data show CDR1 as LGHNA and CDR2 as YSLEER.

This clone was counted a single time. V usage is TRBV2 and J usage is TRBJ2-1; 13 nucleotides match TRBD2. With V trimmed by 6 bases and J by 2 bases, 10 bases remained unmatched. Germline V gene data show CDR1 as SNHLY and CDR2 as FYNNEI. There are 18 residues in the CDR3. The CDR3 coding sequence is TGTGCCAGCAGCTGGATAGGACTAGCGGGGGCTACCTACAATGAGCAGTTCTTC. Its protein product is CASSWIGLAGATYNEQFF. The full variable domain, with the rest looked up from reference TRBV2 and TRBJ2-1, is EPEVTQTPSHQVTQMGQEVILRCVPISNHLYFYWYRQILGQKVEFLVSFYNNEISEKSEIFDDQFSVERPDGSNFTLKIRSTKLEDSAMYFCASSWIGLAGATYNEQFFGPGTRLTVL.

This clone was seen a handful of times. This chain links TRBV7-9 with TRBJ2-1; D is ambiguous. Trimming left V 6 bases short and J 0 bases short, with 12 bases between. This CDR3 has 15 amino acids. Germline V gene sequence: CDR1 SEHNR, CDR2 FQNEAQ (reference sequence). The CDR3 bases are TGTGCCAGCAGAGCCGGCGGAAGCTCCTACAATGAGCAGTTCTTC. Protein product: CASRAGGSSYNEQFF.

This clone was observed once. V usage is TRBV6-1 and J usage is TRBJ2-2, with 8 bases aligning to TRBD1. The V gene end was trimmed by 7 bases and the J gene end by 0 bases; junction bases not matched to a gene: 4. This CDR3 region has 15 residues. The germline gives CDR1 MNHNS, CDR2 SASEGT. Written as DNA, the CDR3 is TGTGCCAGCATTCCGACAGGGGCGAACACCGGGGAGCTGTTTTTT. Translation: CASIPTGANTGELFF.

There are a few counts of this clone. The chain joins TRBV6-1 to TRBJ1-1; no clear D gene. Germline-derived CDR1 and CDR2 are MNHNS and SASEGT. The CDR3 covers 11 residues. With 7 bases removed from V and 7 bases from J, the gap between germline ends came to 10 bases. The CDR3 loop reads CASILGGEAFF. The DNA of the CDR3 is TGTGCCAGCATCTTGGGAGGTGAAGCTTTCTTT.

The chain links TRBV15 to TRBJ2-6; no clear D gene. Germline V lookup: CDR1 LNHNV, CDR2 YYDKDF (reference sequence). The CDR3 is 16 residues long. V shed 0 bases and J shed 2 bases, with 8 bases lying between them. The CDR3, as DNA: TGTGCCACCAGCAGAGAATTAACTGCTGGGGCCAACGTCCTGACTTTC. Residues: CATSRELTAGANVLTF.

The chain uses TRBV15 and TRBJ1-3; TRBD1 aligns across 9 bases. Looked up from germline, CDR1 is LNHNV and CDR2 is YYDKDF (reference sequence). The CDR3 runs 16 residues. Germline trimming cut 0 bases from V and 2 bases from J; bases unmatched to any gene: 2. CDR3: CATSRERTGAGNTIYF. The CDR3 DNA sequence: TGTGCCACCAGCAGAGAACGGACAGGGGCTGGAAACACCATATATTTT. Combining the CDR3 with reference TRBV15 and TRBJ1-3 gives the whole variable domain DAMVIQNPRYQVTQFGKPVTLSCSQTLNHNVMYWYQQKSSQAPKLLFHYYDKDFNNEADTPDNFQSRRPNTSFCFLDIRSPGLGDTAMYLCATSRERTGAGNTIYFGEGSWLTVV.

The V and J genes are TRBV2 and TRBJ2-7; 8 bases agree with TRBD2. J gave up 2 bases and V 4 bases, and 13 bases lay outside the gene matches. This CDR3 contains 17 residues. CDR1 and CDR2 from the germline V gene are SNHLY and FYNNEI. This CDR3 is CASSVRSASGWTYEQYF. As DNA, the CDR3 is TGTGCCAGCAGTGTACGTTCGGCTAGCGGGTGGACCTACGAGCAGTACTTC.

V usage is TRBV4-1 and J usage is TRBJ2-7, with TRBD2 matching 9 bases. The CDR3 is made up of 16 amino acids. The V gene end was trimmed by 4 bases and the J gene end by 2 bases; junction bases not matched to a gene: 9. Germline V gene lookup returns CDR1 MGHRA and CDR2 YSYEKL. Here the CDR3 reads CASSRIAGALPYEQYV. DNA for the CDR3: TGCGCCAGCAGCCGAATAGCGGGGGCGCTACCCTACGAGCAGTACGTC.

The chain carries TRBV4-1 and TRBJ2-1, with 7 bases fitting TRBD2. The germline V gene encodes CDR1 MGHRA and CDR2 YSYEKL. This CDR3 region has 15 residues. J was trimmed by 2 bases and V by 6 bases; bases with no gene match: 7. DNA of the CDR3: TGCGCCAGCAGATCCGCGGGGGACGCCTACAATGAGCAGTTCTTC. Amino acid sequence: CASRSAGDAYNEQFF.

The chain recombines TRBV2 with TRBJ2-3; D gene uncertain. V gave up 7 bases and J gave up 0 bases, with 11 bases separating them. Looked up from germline, CDR1 is SNHLY and CDR2 is FYNNEI. The CDR3 has 14 residues. DNA of the CDR3: TGTGCCAGCAACCGACAAATTAGCACAGATACGCAGTATTTT. Protein product: CASNRQISTDTQYF.

The chain uses TRBV7-2 and TRBJ1-6; 7 bases line up with TRBD1. V trimming: 0 bases; J trimming: 9 bases; junction bases outside the gene matches: 5. This CDR3 comprises 15 residues. CDR1 is SGHTA and CDR2 is FQGNSA in the germline V gene. CDR3 nucleotides: TGTGCCAGCAGCTTAGCAGGGGGCAGGTTTTCACCCCTCCACTTT. Protein: CASSLAGGRFSPLHF.

This clone came up a few times. V and J are TRBV19 and TRBJ2-7; 9 bases fit TRBD1. The germline gives CDR1 LNHDA, CDR2 SQIVND (reference sequence). The CDR3 length is 14 residues. Trimming at V came to 5 bases and at J to 3 bases, leaving 5 bases not matched to a gene. In DNA form, the CDR3 reads TGTGCCAGTAGTCCCGGACAGGGGATCTACGAGCAGTACGTC. Encoded protein: CASSPGQGIYEQYV.

For the CDR3, the DNA is TGCGCCAGCAGCTTGGGCCCCAGCACTGAAGCTTTCTTT. Protein product: CASSLGPSTEAFF. The chain is built from TRBV5-1 and TRBJ1-1; D ambiguous. Germline V gene sequence: CDR1 SGHRS, CDR2 YFSETQ. V shed 0 bases and J shed 4 bases, with 7 bases lying between them. The CDR3 is made up of 13 amino acids.